A selection of T cell receptor beta chains follows, all from one sample in a study of blood T cell repertoires in COVID-19. Libraries were prepared by immunoSEQ multiplex PCR; TCRdb keeps only in-frame clonotypes and omits some of them. The sample shows more than 150,000 clones, 75% to 90% of them seen only once. Sequencing was performed on PBMCs or T cells enriched from blood (not recorded which). These receptors were collected from an older woman who had recovered from COVID-19. Each CDR3 is given with its conserved first and last residue. The order of the fields is J gene, V gene, CDR3 protein.

TRBJ2-2 TRBV5-6 CASSWGQGGTGELFF
TRBJ1-2 TRBV9 CASSVDLRQGVYGYTF
TRBJ2-3 TRBV9 CASSVLSGQFTDTQYF
TRBJ1-2 TRBV6-1 CASSEEGGGLPGYTF
TRBJ1-5 TRBV4-1 CASSQDLSAGSMSNQPQHF
TRBJ1-1 TRBV7-9 CASQGQGDTEAFF
TRBJ1-1 TRBV7-2 CASSPTGSNTEAFF
TRBJ2-1 TRBV2 CASGGLAGREQFF
TRBJ2-2 TRBV9 CASSRTSGGLGGTGELFF
TRBJ1-1 TRBV7-9 CASSLEAATEAFF
TRBJ2-7 TRBV5-4 CASSFNSGGSYEQYF